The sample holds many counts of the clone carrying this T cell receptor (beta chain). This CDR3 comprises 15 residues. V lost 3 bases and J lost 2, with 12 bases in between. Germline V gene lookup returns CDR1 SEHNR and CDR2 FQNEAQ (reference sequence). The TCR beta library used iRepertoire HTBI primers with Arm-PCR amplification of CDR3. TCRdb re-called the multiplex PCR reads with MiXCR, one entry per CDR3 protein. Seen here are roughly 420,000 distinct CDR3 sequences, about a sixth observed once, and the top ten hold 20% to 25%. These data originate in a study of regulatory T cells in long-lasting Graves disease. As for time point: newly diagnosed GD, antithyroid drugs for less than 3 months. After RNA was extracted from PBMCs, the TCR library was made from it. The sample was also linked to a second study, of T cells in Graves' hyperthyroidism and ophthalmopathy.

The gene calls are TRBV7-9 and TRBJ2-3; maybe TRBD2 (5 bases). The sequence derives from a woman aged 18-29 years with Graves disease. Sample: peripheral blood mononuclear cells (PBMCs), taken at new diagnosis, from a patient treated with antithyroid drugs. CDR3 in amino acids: CASSFGSSDTDTQYF. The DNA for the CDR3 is TGTGCCAGCAGCTTTGGGAGTTCTGACACAGATACGCAGTATTTT.